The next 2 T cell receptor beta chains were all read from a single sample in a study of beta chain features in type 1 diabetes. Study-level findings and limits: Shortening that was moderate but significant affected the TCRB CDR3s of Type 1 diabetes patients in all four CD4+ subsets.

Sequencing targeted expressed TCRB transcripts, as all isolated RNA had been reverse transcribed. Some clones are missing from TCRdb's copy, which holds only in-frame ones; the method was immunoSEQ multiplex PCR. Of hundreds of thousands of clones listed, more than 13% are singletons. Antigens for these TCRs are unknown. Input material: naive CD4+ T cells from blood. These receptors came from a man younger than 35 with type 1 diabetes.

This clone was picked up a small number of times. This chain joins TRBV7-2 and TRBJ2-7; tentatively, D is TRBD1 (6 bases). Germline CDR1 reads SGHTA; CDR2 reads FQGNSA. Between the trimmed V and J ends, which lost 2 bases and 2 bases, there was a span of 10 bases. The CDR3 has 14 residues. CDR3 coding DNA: TGTGCCAGCAGCTTAAAACAGGGCGCCTACGAGCAGTACTTC. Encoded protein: CASSLKQGAYEQYF.

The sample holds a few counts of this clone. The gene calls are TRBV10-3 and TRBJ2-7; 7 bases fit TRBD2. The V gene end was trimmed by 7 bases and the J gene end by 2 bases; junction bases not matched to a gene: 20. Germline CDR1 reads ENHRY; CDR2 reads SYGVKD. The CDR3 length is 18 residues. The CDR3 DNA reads TGTGCCATCAAAGGTTTGAAAAGGGGACTACCTGATACCTACGAGCAGTACTTC. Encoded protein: CAIKGLKRGLPDTYEQYF.